Below are 10 T cell receptor beta chains sequenced from a single sample in a study of resident and recirculating memory T cells in vitiligo listed by TCRdb under 2018. Library generation was performed with the immunoSEQ multiplex PCR assay. The source is immuneACCESS, and TCRdb retained only in-frame sequences with V and J called. Part of the clones is not carried over; for the studies checked, unresolved V genes explain less than half of this, and the remainder is unexplained. The sample data list 40,000 to 45,000 clones, and 80% to 95% of these were observed just once. The ten largest clones add up to around 5% of the sample. Sequenced material: blood. The receptors here all came from a male donor with vitiligo.

The chain couples TRBV30 to TRBJ1-6, with D possibly being TRBD1 (6 bases). The CDR3 covers 13 residues. Looked up from germline, CDR1 is GTSNPN and CDR2 is SVGIG (reference sequence). V was cut by 3 bases and J by 12 bases, with 15 bases left in between. The CDR3 sequence: CAWRAAGARPLHF. CDR3 coding DNA: TGTGCCTGGAGGGCGGCGGGGGCGAGACCCCTCCACTTT.

This chain uses TRBV5-1 with TRBJ1-4; 8 nucleotides align to TRBD1. With 4 bases clipped from V and 8 bases from J, the junction kept 16 bases outside the gene matches. Germline V gene data show CDR1 as SGHRS and CDR2 as YFSETQ. The CDR3 extends over 17 amino acids. The CDR3 bases are TGCGCCAGCAGCCTTGGACAGGGACGGAATGTGTTGGAAAAACTGTTTTTT. This gives the protein CASSLGQGRNVLEKLFF.

J is TRBJ2-1 and V is TRBV9; 9 bases map to TRBD2. Germline loops: CDR1 SGDLS, CDR2 YYNGEE. V was pared by 2 bases and J by 9 bases, with 9 bases of the junction left unmatched. The CDR3 length is 15 residues. The CDR3 bases are TGTGCCAGCAGCGTCGGGGCGGGGGGGCCTGGTGAGCAGTTCTTC. The encoded protein is CASSVGAGGPGEQFF.

V gene TRBV2 combines with J gene TRBJ1-5, with TRBD1 as a possible D gene (5 bases). The germline gives CDR1 SNHLY, CDR2 FYNNEI. The V end was cut by 4 bases, the J end by 3 bases, with 7 bases between. This CDR3 spans 13 amino acids. This CDR3 is CASSGQNNQPQHF. Here the CDR3 DNA reads TGTGCCAGCAGTGGACAGAACAATCAGCCCCAGCATTTT. Supplemented by reference TRBV2 and TRBJ1-5, the full variable domain reads EPEVTQTPSHQVTQMGQEVILRCVPISNHLYFYWYRQILGQKVEFLVSFYNNEISEKSEIFDDQFSVERPDGSNFTLKIRSTKLEDSAMYFCASSGQNNQPQHFGDGTRLSIL.

The chain joins TRBV7-3 to TRBJ1-2, with 7 positions matching TRBD1. V shed 5 bases, J shed 4 bases, and the junction held 4 bases outside the gene matches. Germline V gene lookup returns CDR1 SGHTA and CDR2 FQGTGA. The CDR3 sequence is 13 residues long. The CDR3 coding sequence is TGTGCCAGCAGCCCAGGGGGTGGCTATGGCTACACCTTC. Its protein is CASSPGGGYGYTF.

The gene calls are TRBV14 and TRBJ1-2; D remains ambiguous. Germline values: CDR1 SGHDN, CDR2 FVKESK. Trimming took 5 bases from V and 4 from J, leaving 8 bases between them. This CDR3 is built from 12 residues. The CDR3 here is CASSGGVYGYTF. The CDR3 coding sequence is TGTGCCAGCAGCGGCGGGGTCTATGGCTACACCTTC.

The chain combines TRBV6-5 with TRBJ1-2; possible D gene TRBD1, 6 bases. The length of the CDR3 is 13 residues. Trimming cost V 0 bases and J 7 bases, with 9 bases left between them. The V gene's germline CDR1 is MNHEY and CDR2 SVGAGI. DNA for the CDR3: TGTGCCAGCAGTTACTCGGACAGTAGTGGCTACACCTTC. It codes for CASSYSDSSGYTF.

This clone was counted a few times. The CDR3 region is CASSVEQGKSMLTEAFF. As DNA, the CDR3 is TGTGCCAGCAGTGTCGAACAGGGAAAGTCAATGCTCACTGAAGCTTTCTTT. The chain couples TRBV2 to TRBJ1-1; D might be TRBD1 (6 bases). Trimming pared 4 bases from V and 4 bases from J, leaving 22 bases between. The length of the CDR3 is 17 residues. Germline V CDR1 and CDR2: SNHLY, FYNNEI. Full variable domain (rest looked up from reference TRBV2 and TRBJ1-1): EPEVTQTPSHQVTQMGQEVILRCVPISNHLYFYWYRQILGQKVEFLVSFYNNEISEKSEIFDDQFSVERPDGSNFTLKIRSTKLEDSAMYFCASSVEQGKSMLTEAFFGQGTRLTVV.

This sequence joins TRBV6-1 and TRBJ2-3; 8 bases are shared with TRBD1. The CDR3 is 14 amino acids. After removal of 10 bases from V and 5 bases from J, the junction contained 11 bases not matched to a gene. Germline values: CDR1 MNHNS, CDR2 SASEGT. The CDR3 bases are TGTGCCACGTCCCGGGGACAGGTGATAGATACGCAGTATTTT. Translated, it gives CATSRGQVIDTQYF.

This clone appeared a single time. V usage is TRBV4-3 and J usage is TRBJ2-2; D possibly corresponds to TRBD2 (6 bases). Germline CDR1 and CDR2: LGHNA and YSLEER. The CDR3 sequence is 14 residues long. V gave up 1 base and J gave up 8 bases, with 11 bases separating them. The CDR3 reads CASSQGGVGGELFF. In DNA, the CDR3 is TGCGCCAGCAGCCAAGGGGGGGTAGGAGGGGAGCTGTTTTTT.